The clone carrying this T cell receptor (beta chain) came up a few times. Its antigen is not identified. At the DNA level, this CDR3 is encoded by other sequences in the same sample as well. There are 15 residues in the CDR3. Germline V lookup: CDR1 LNHDA, CDR2 SQIVND (reference sequence). J lost 2 bases, V lost 1 base, and 4 bases had no gene match. The data were obtained in a study of cytomegalovirus exposure and HLA in healthy donors. On the study more broadly: Earlier findings included roughly 100 million unique TCR beta sequences obtained from roughly 200 million T cells. Study findings and constraints: In terms of immune exposure information, only CMV serostatus was available.

The PCR made use of 60 Vbeta and 13 Jbeta primers. Original handling: In a later analysis, of around 83 million unique beta chains, roughly 10 million appeared in at least two donors. Sequenced by immunoSEQ multiplex PCR; TCRdb stores in-frame clones only, minus some. The V and J calls and clone size come from that table; D and trimming were worked out from the DNA. The table lists around 170,000 clones, 60% to 80% of them singletons. Sequencing was carried out using PBMCs. This clonotype was obtained from a man aged 55 to 70 in good health and CMV-seronegative. J is TRBJ2-7 and V is TRBV19; 8 bases fit TRBD2. This chain's CDR3 is CASSIGLAGTYEQYF. DNA of the CDR3: TGTGCCAGTAGTATAGGGCTAGCGGGCACCTACGAGCAGTACTTC.